This record concerns one T cell receptor (beta chain) sequence. Its antigen is as yet unknown. Per the germline V gene, CDR1 is ENHRY and CDR2 is SYGVKD. This CDR3 is 13 amino acids long. V lost 7 bases and J lost 8, with 17 bases in between. Assay used: immunoSEQ multiplex PCR; TCRdb lists only in-frame clones, some missing. In the table there are about 1.1 million clones, around 78% of which are singletons. This record belongs to a study of shared clonotypes between healthy human individuals. General study results and limits: Specimens sampled were limited to blood, with tissue repertoires likely differing. Sequencing depth was predicted to influence how clonotypes are shared among donors.

The sample taken for sequencing was memory CD4+ T cells from PBMCs. Described subset: CD45RA-negative fraction. The rearrangement links TRBV10-3 to TRBJ1-2; a weak D match, TRBD1 (6 bases). This sequence originates from a man younger than 35 in good health. Some clones in this sample may be carry-over from other donors' samples. This CDR3 reads CAITGQQAVGYTF. CDR3 bases: TGTGCCATCACTGGACAGCAAGCGGTCGGCTACACCTTC.